These 23 T cell receptor beta chains were sequenced from one sample in a study of blood T cells in healthy people across ages. Combining a sample-barcoded 5' primer with a J-beta primer mix, a second PCR ran for 7 to 11 cycles. TCRdb re-analysed the 5' RACE reads in MiXCR, keeping a single row per CDR3 protein. This sample has over 1,300,000 distinct CDR3 sequences, with approximately 59% found just once. Input material: blood. The source of these receptors is a man in his late teens or twenties in good health.

The sample holds a few counts of this clonotype. The chain couples TRBV4-2 to TRBJ2-1, with D hard to call. Germline loops: CDR1 LGHNA, CDR2 YNFKEQ. This CDR3 is 16 amino acids long. With 4 bases removed from V and 3 bases from J, the gap between germline ends came to 16 bases. This CDR3 reads CASSLGNPDLYNEQFF. The CDR3 DNA reads as TGTGCCAGCAGCCTGGGAAACCCCGACCTCTACAATGAGCAGTTCTTC.

V gene TRBV4-1 combines with J gene TRBJ2-7; D not resolved. The CDR3 runs 15 residues. The V gene lost 4 bases and the J gene lost 0 bases, with 13 bases spanning the gap. CDR1 is MGHRA and CDR2 is YSYEKL in the germline V gene. Here the CDR3 reads CASSRRLQNSYEQYF. CDR3 sequence (DNA): TGCGCCAGCAGCCGTAGACTTCAAAACTCCTACGAGCAGTACTTC.

This sequence joins TRBV18 and TRBJ2-1; 12 positions agree with TRBD1. The CDR3 loop spans 15 amino acids. The trim removed 3 bases at V and 8 bases at J, leaving 5 bases unmatched. Per the germline V gene, CDR1 is KGHSH and CDR2 is LQKENI. CDR3 in DNA: TGTGCCAGCTCACCGGGGACAGGGGGCATCGATGAGCAGTTCTTC. It encodes CASSPGTGGIDEQFF.

This clonotype showed up just a few times. The V gene is TRBV4-1, the J gene TRBJ2-3, with TRBD2 matching over 8 bases. Germline-derived CDR1 and CDR2 are MGHRA and YSYEKL. This CDR3 is 17 amino acids long. Trimming cost V 3 bases and J 5 bases; bases outside gene matches: 13. The CDR3 region is CASSQSVSREVGDTQYF. The CDR3 coding sequence is TGCGCCAGCAGCCAGTCGGTATCGCGGGAGGTCGGAGATACGCAGTATTTT.

V usage is TRBV7-9 and J usage is TRBJ2-3; D perhaps matches TRBD1 (6 bases). CDR3 length: 16 amino acids. V lost 7 bases, J lost 4 bases, and 21 bases lay in between. The germline gives CDR1 SEHNR, CDR2 FQNEAQ (reference sequence). The CDR3 sequence: CASNSPEQGPPDTQYF. The CDR3, as DNA: TGTGCCAGCAACTCTCCCGAACAGGGACCTCCAGATACGCAGTATTTT.

The V and J genes are TRBV6-2 or TRBV6-3 and TRBJ2-5; TRBD1 matches 7 bases. The DNA end favors TRBJ2-7, so the J call may be wrong. This CDR3 has 16 residues. Germline CDR1 is MNHEY and CDR2 is SVGEGT. Here the CDR3 reads CASRGATGTAIYEQYF. DNA of the CDR3: TGTGCCAGCAGAGGAGCCACCGGGACAGCTATCTACGAGCAGTACTTC.

Note on this clonotype: A much more abundant neighbour one base away suggests this may be a read error. The chain employs TRBV29-1 and TRBJ2-3; 12 nucleotides align to TRBD2. Germline V gene lookup returns CDR1 SQVTM and CDR2 ANQGSEA. After removal of 6 bases from V and 2 bases from J, the junction contained 18 bases not matched to a gene. This CDR3 is 19 amino acids long. CDR3 residues: CSVSRTSGEPSYNTDTQYF. The CDR3 nucleotides are TGCAGCGTCTCAAGGACTAGCGGGGAGCCCTCCTATAACACAGATACGCAGTATTTT.

V and J are TRBV5-5 and TRBJ2-7; 13 bases fit TRBD2. This CDR3 contains 17 residues. CDR1 is SGHKS and CDR2 is YYEKEE in the germline V gene (reference sequence). After removal of 4 bases from V and 0 bases from J, the junction contained 7 bases not matched to a gene. The CDR3 DNA sequence: TGTGCCAGCAGCCGAGAACTAGCGGGAGGGTACTCCTACGAGCAGTACTTC. Translation: CASSRELAGGYSYEQYF.

This chain links TRBV4-1 with TRBJ2-7; D unclear. In germline, CDR1 is MGHRA, CDR2 YSYEKL. This CDR3 has 13 residues. V gave up 0 bases and J gave up 8 bases, with 11 bases separating them. For the CDR3, the DNA is TGCGCCAGCAGCCAAGAAATGGGCCATAAGCAGTACTTC. It specifies CASSQEMGHKQYF.

The rearrangement links TRBV5-5 to TRBJ1-5; TRBD1 matches 9 bases. The CDR3 contains 15 residues. Germline CDR1 is SGHKS and CDR2 is YYEKEE (reference sequence). V dropped 7 bases and J dropped 0; count of bases not matched to a gene: 5. The CDR3 bases are TGTGCCAGCGGCACAGGGGGCAATAGCAATCAGCCCCAGCATTTT. Its translation: CASGTGGNSNQPQHF.

The chain couples TRBV6-1 to TRBJ2-7; D could derive from TRBD1 or TRBD2 (5 bases each). From germline, CDR1 is MNHNS and CDR2 SASEGT. This CDR3 is 16 amino acids long. V lost 1 base and J 4 bases, leaving 17 bases between the germline ends. The CDR3, as DNA: TGTGCCAGCAGTGAAGGGCCCGACAGTAGGACTTACGAGCAGTACTTC. Translated: CASSEGPDSRTYEQYF.

Of note for this clonotype: The junction does not match germline at one end; this may be a read error. This chain connects TRBV27 to TRBJ2-7; the match to TRBD2 covers 8 bases. Germline V gives CDR1 MNHEY, CDR2 SMNVEV (reference sequence). The CDR3 runs to 16 residues. CDR3: CTSSPHPRLATYEQYF. Written as DNA, the CDR3 is TGTACCAGCAGTCCGCACCCGCGACTAGCGACTTACGAGCAGTACTTC.

This clonotype showed up just a few times. V and J are TRBV28 and TRBJ1-2, with D perhaps matching TRBD1 (6 bases). The CDR3 covers 18 residues. Germline V gives CDR1 MDHEN, CDR2 SYDVKM. V was clipped by 3 bases and J by 7 bases, with 27 bases between them. The CDR3 protein is CASSFSLGQTPYGRGYTF. CDR3 DNA sequence: TGTGCCAGCAGTTTCTCCCTTGGACAGACCCCATACGGTCGTGGCTACACCTTC.

This chain uses TRBV6-5 with TRBJ2-5, with D uncertain. Germline values: CDR1 MNHEY, CDR2 SVGAGI. CDR3 length: 16 amino acids. Trimming shortened V by 4 bases and J by 11 bases, and 26 bases separated the two germline ends. The CDR3 DNA reads as TGTGCCAGCAGTTCCTATGGATCGGTGGGATACAATGAGCAGTACTTC. Amino acids: CASSSYGSVGYNEQYF.

The CDR3 region is CASTTGLGTDTQYF. The CDR3 DNA is TGTGCCAGCACTACAGGCTTGGGAACAGATACGCAGTATTTT. The V and J genes are TRBV6-5 and TRBJ2-3; maybe TRBD1 (5 bases). CDR1 and CDR2 from the germline V gene are MNHEY and SVGAGI. This CDR3 spans 14 amino acids. Trimming left V 7 bases short and J 3 bases short, with 14 bases between.

The sample holds a few counts of this clonotype. This chain links TRBV6-2 or TRBV6-3 with TRBJ2-1; D assignment may be TRBD1 or TRBD2 (5 bases each). CDR3 length equals 12 residues. The germline V gene encodes CDR1 MNHEY and CDR2 SVGEGT. V was pared by 11 bases and J by 14 bases, with 22 bases between. The CDR3 DNA reads TGTGCCTCAGCCGGGGCTAGCCCGTCGAAGTTCTTC. Translated: CASAGASPSKFF.

The rearrangement uses TRBV4-2 and TRBJ1-1; D not resolved. The CDR3 consists of 18 residues. V lost 4 bases, J lost 0 bases, and 21 bases lay in between. The germline gives CDR1 LGHNA, CDR2 YNFKEQ. The DNA of the CDR3 is TGTGCCAGCAGCCTTCACTCTTATAACAGTGGGATGAACACTGAAGCTTTCTTT. Protein sequence: CASSLHSYNSGMNTEAFF.

With respect to this clonotype: An end of the junction does not agree with germline; a read error may underlie this. This chain uses TRBV4-2 with TRBJ2-5, with D hard to call. Germline V CDR1 and CDR2: LGHNA, YNFKEQ. CDR3 length equals 14 residues. CDR3 DNA: TGTGTCAGCAGCCAAGACGCCCGTTTGGAGACCCAGTACTTC. Protein product: CVSSQDARLETQYF.

This clonotype was found a few times. The chain combines TRBV7-9 with TRBJ2-7; 9 nucleotides line up with TRBD2. J gave up 2 bases and V 5 bases, and 7 bases lay outside the gene matches. This CDR3 is 15 amino acids long. CDR1 is SEHNR and CDR2 is FQNEAQ in the germline V gene (reference sequence). This chain's CDR3 is CASSSSGSVTYEQYF. CDR3 coding DNA: TGTGCCAGCAGCAGTAGCGGGAGTGTCACCTACGAGCAGTACTTC.

The V and J genes are TRBV15 and TRBJ1-1, with D perhaps TRBD1 (6 bases). Germline V gene sequence: CDR1 LNHNV, CDR2 YYDKDF (reference sequence). Trimming stripped 0 bases from V and 4 bases from J, with 12 bases between. The CDR3 length is 15 residues. The CDR3 nucleotides are TGTGCCACCAGCAGAGATAGGGGGACCGGCACTGAAGCTTTCTTT. This encodes CATSRDRGTGTEAFF.

The chain links TRBV29-1 to TRBJ1-1; a weak D match, TRBD1 (6 bases). Trimming cost V 5 bases and J 8 bases, with 15 bases left between them. The length of the CDR3 is 12 residues. Germline values: CDR1 SQVTM, CDR2 ANQGSEA. DNA for the CDR3: TGCAGCGTTTTACAGGGTCGGGCAGAAGCTTTCTTT. It codes for CSVLQGRAEAFF.

The chain couples TRBV29-1 to TRBJ1-1; 11 bases align to TRBD1. Germline V gene data show CDR1 as SQVTM and CDR2 as ANQGSEA. The CDR3 totals 13 residues. V lost 8 bases and J lost 3; bases outside the gene matches: 5. CDR3 DNA: TGCAGCCTTCCGGGACAGGGGGACACTGAAGCTTTCTTT. Its protein product is CSLPGQGDTEAFF.

The rearrangement links TRBV5-1 to TRBJ2-1; 8 bases match TRBD2. V trimming: 7 bases; J trimming: 7 bases; junction bases outside the gene matches: 10. Looked up from germline, CDR1 is SGHRS and CDR2 is YFSETQ. This CDR3 has 14 residues. In nucleotides, the CDR3 is TGCGCCAGCCGCCCGGCTAGCGGGTTTAATGAGCAGTTCTTC. Encoded protein: CASRPASGFNEQFF.